This T cell receptor (beta chain) was documented in a study of memory CD4+ T cells and cytomegalovirus serostatus. Background on the study: Donors were healthy Belgian adults, under ten CMV seropositive and roughly 25 seronegative. General study findings and limits: Suggested: most of the CMV-linked TCR signature lies in CD4+ memory cells. About 40% of the roughly 160 known CMV-associated TCRbeta sequences appeared in CD4+ memory.

Generated by immunoSEQ multiplex PCR, the TCRdb table keeps only in-frame clones and is missing some. The data hold about 61,000 clones, with more than 75% observed a single time. About this clone itself: Its antigen is unidentified.

Single viable CD3+CD4+CD8-CD45RO+ cells were sorted as the memory CD4+ T cells. Trimming stripped 0 bases from V and 0 bases from J, with 7 bases between. The CDR3 totals 15 residues. CDR1 SGHTA and CDR2 FQGTGA come from the germline V gene. Sequenced sample: memory CD4+ T cells from blood. The chain employs TRBV7-3 and TRBJ2-3; possible D gene TRBD1, 6 bases. The clonotype comes from an adult in good health and CMV-seronegative. The CDR3 is CASSLTRGSTDTQYF. In DNA form, the CDR3 reads TGTGCCAGCAGCTTAACCAGGGGAAGCACAGATACGCAGTATTTT.